These 20 T cell receptor beta chains originate from one sample sequenced in a study of Ad26.COV2.S vaccination and SARS-CoV-2 variants. Profiling relied on immunoSEQ multiplex PCR, and the TCRdb table lists in-frame clones only, not all of them. The sample shows roughly 700,000 clones, about 90% of them seen only once. The treatment is: roughly 20 received Ad26.COV2.S at low or high dose, single or two shots; about 5 received placebo; per-sample allocation not given. Sampling occurred on day 63 after the first vaccine or placebo injection. The sequences come from peripheral blood, collected in a trial of Ad26.COV2.S vaccine versus placebo. These receptors came from a person between 18 and 65 years old who received the Ad26.COV2.S COVID-19 vaccine or a placebo.

V usage is TRBV5-1 and J usage is TRBJ2-5, with D hard to call. Trimming shortened V by 4 bases and J by 1 base, and 14 bases separated the two germline ends. The germline V gene has CDR1 SGHRS and CDR2 YFSETQ. The CDR3 is made up of 15 amino acids. The CDR3: CASSAQGGGQETQYF. CDR3 DNA: TGCGCCAGCAGCGCGCAAGGTGGCGGCCAAGAGACCCAGTACTTC. The whole variable domain, remainder taken from reference TRBV5-1 and TRBJ2-5, is KAGVTQTPRYLIKTRGQQVTLSCSPISGHRSVSWYQQTPGQGLQFLFEYFSETQRNKGNFPGRFSGRQFSNSRSEMNVSTLELGDSALYLCASSAQGGGQETQYFGPGTRLLVL.

The chain recombines TRBV30 with TRBJ2-3, with 11 bases that match TRBD2. From germline, CDR1 is GTSNPN and CDR2 SVGIG (reference sequence). Germline trimming cut 3 bases from V and 0 bases from J; bases unmatched to any gene: 8. This CDR3 comprises 17 residues. The CDR3: CAWSRRRTSGSTDTQYF. In DNA form, the CDR3 reads TGTGCCTGGAGCAGACGAAGGACTAGCGGGAGCACAGATACGCAGTATTTT.

The chain has TRBV3-1 (or the pseudogene TRBV3-2) and TRBJ2-5, with TRBD2 matching over 11 bases. The CDR3 consists of 13 residues. Germline CDR1 and CDR2: LGHDT and YNNKEL (reference sequence). The J segment lost 5 bases and the V segment lost 6 bases, leaving 2 bases of the junction unmatched. DNA for the CDR3: TGTGCCAGCAGACTAGCGGGAGTGGAGACCCAGTACTTC. Encoded protein: CASRLAGVETQYF.

V gene TRBV6-2 or TRBV6-3 combines with J gene TRBJ2-7, with unresolved D. Germline V gene lookup returns CDR1 MNHEY and CDR2 SVGEGT. The length of the CDR3 is 13 residues. The V end was cut by 2 bases, the J end by 1 base, with 6 bases between. In nucleotides, the CDR3 is TGTGCCAGCAGTTACACAGCTTCCTACGAGCAGTACTTC. Translating it yields CASSYTASYEQYF.

The chain recombines TRBV24-1 with TRBJ2-1; D gene unclear. The CDR3 is 15 residues long. Trimming shortened V by 4 bases and J by 10 bases, and 19 bases separated the two germline ends. The germline gives CDR1 KGHDR, CDR2 SFDVKD. Here the CDR3 reads CATSDRNQDVVEQFF. As DNA, the CDR3 is TGTGCCACCAGTGACCGTAACCAGGACGTCGTCGAGCAGTTCTTC.

The chain joins TRBV18 to TRBJ2-7, with 7 bases that match TRBD1. J was trimmed by 5 bases and V by 1 base; bases with no gene match: 5. The CDR3 is 14 amino acids. Germline values: CDR1 KGHSH, CDR2 LQKENI. CDR3 sequence: CASSPQTGLNEQYF. As DNA, the CDR3 is TGTGCCAGCTCACCACAGACAGGGCTAAACGAGCAGTACTTC.

The chain carries TRBV18 and TRBJ2-6, with 7 positions matching TRBD1. V shed 3 bases and J 0 bases; nucleotides not matched to a gene: 5. Germline loops: CDR1 KGHSH, CDR2 LQKENI. The CDR3 consists of 17 residues. The DNA of the CDR3 is TGTGCCAGCTCACCTACGGGACAGAGCTCTGGGGCCAACGTCCTGACTTTC. Encoded protein: CASSPTGQSSGANVLTF.

The rearrangement joins TRBV5-1 to TRBJ1-2; a weak D match, TRBD1 (5 bases). The CDR3 consists of 13 residues. V was shortened by 0 bases and J by 4 bases, with 7 bases between the two germline ends. In germline, CDR1 is SGHRS, CDR2 YFSETQ. As DNA, the CDR3 is TGCGCCAGCAGCTTGGAAGGGGTCTATGGCTACACCTTC. Amino acids: CASSLEGVYGYTF.

The chain uses TRBV7-9 and TRBJ2-5, with 8 positions matching TRBD2. Germline V lookup: CDR1 SEHNR, CDR2 FQNEAQ (reference sequence). CDR3 size: 15 residues. V lost 5 bases to trimming and J lost 6 bases; unmatched junction nucleotides: 11. The CDR3 region is CASSPVGRGLQTQYF. CDR3 nucleotides: TGTGCCAGCAGCCCCGTCGGGAGGGGGTTGCAGACCCAGTACTTC. The complete variable domain, with remaining parts taken from reference TRBV7-9 and TRBJ2-5, reads DTGVSQNPRHKITKRGQNVTFRCDPISEHNRLYWYRQTLGQGPEFLTYFQNEAQLEKSRLLSDRFSAERPKGSFSTLEIQRTEQGDSAMYLCASSPVGRGLQTQYFGPGTRLLVL.

This clone is a singleton in its sample. The CDR3 sequence: CASSPSDGSVYTF. CDR3 in DNA: TGTGCCAGCTCACCTAGCGACGGCTCGGTCTACACCTTC. The rearrangement joins TRBV18 to TRBJ1-2; D gene ambiguous. Looked up from germline, CDR1 is KGHSH and CDR2 is LQKENI. The V and J ends lost 3 bases and 10 bases respectively, with 15 bases between them. The CDR3 contains 13 residues.

V gene TRBV5-1 combines with J gene TRBJ1-4; weak D call: TRBD1 (6 bases). The V end was cut by 1 base, the J end by 7 bases, with 14 bases between. From germline, CDR1 is SGHRS and CDR2 YFSETQ. The CDR3 length is 15 residues. DNA of the CDR3: TGCGCCAGCAGCTTGTCGGCAGGGGACGGTGAAAAACTGTTTTTT. Its translation is CASSLSAGDGEKLFF.

The V call is TRBV9, the J call TRBJ1-2, with D uncertain. V dropped 5 bases and J dropped 2 bases, with 13 bases sitting between them. CDR3 length: 14 residues. Looked up from germline, CDR1 is SGDLS and CDR2 is YYNGEE. The CDR3 sequence: CASRRVEGNYGYTF. In DNA, the CDR3 is TGTGCCAGCAGGAGAGTCGAGGGCAACTATGGCTACACCTTC.

V usage is TRBV7-2 and J usage is TRBJ2-7; TRBD2 matches at 10 bases. CDR3 size: 15 residues. Germline assignment: CDR1 SGHTA and CDR2 FQGNSA. J lost 3 bases, V lost 5 bases, and 7 bases had no gene match. CDR3 region: CASSPPWTSGYEQYF. DNA for the CDR3: TGTGCCAGCAGCCCCCCCTGGACTAGCGGCTACGAGCAGTACTTC. Supplemented by reference TRBV7-2 and TRBJ2-7, the full variable domain reads GAGVSQSPSNKVTEKGKDVELRCDPISGHTALYWYRQSLGQGLEFLIYFQGNSAPDKSGLPSDRFSAERTGGSVSTLTIQRTQQEDSAVYLCASSPPWTSGYEQYFGPGTRLTVT.

V is TRBV2 and J is TRBJ1-1; D is unclear. From germline, CDR1 is SNHLY and CDR2 FYNNEI. The ends were cut back, 5 bases at V and 1 base at J, with 11 bases in the middle. The length of the CDR3 is 14 residues. This chain's CDR3 is CASSSVGRNTEAFF. The CDR3 bases are TGTGCCAGCAGTAGTGTGGGCAGGAACACTGAAGCTTTCTTT.

The chain has TRBV15 and TRBJ2-5; a weak D match, TRBD1 (6 bases). V was clipped by 3 bases and J by 1 base, with 12 bases between them. Germline V CDR1 and CDR2: LNHNV, YYDKDF (reference sequence). The CDR3 length is 15 residues. The CDR3 nucleotides are TGTGCCACCAGCAGGGCCGGGACACTCCAAGAGACCCAGTACTTC. It encodes CATSRAGTLQETQYF.

This clone was recorded a few times. This chain joins TRBV27 and TRBJ2-3; D is undetermined. Germline CDR1 MNHEY, CDR2 SMNVEV (reference sequence). Trimming stripped 7 bases from V and 1 base from J, with 9 bases between. The CDR3 contains 13 residues. CDR3 bases: TGTGCCAGCAATGATGCGGGCACAGATACGCAGTATTTT. Amino acids: CASNDAGTDTQYF.

This clone was counted a single time. The V and J genes are TRBV29-1 and TRBJ2-1; TRBD1 or TRBD2 may be the D gene (5 bases each). Deletions cut 0 bases from V and 3 bases from J, with 15 bases between. Germline values: CDR1 SQVTM, CDR2 ANQGSEA. There are 16 residues in the CDR3. In nucleotides, the CDR3 is TGCAGCGTTGAAGATCGGGGCATAACGGGCTACAATGAGCAGTTCTTC. Residues: CSVEDRGITGYNEQFF.

This chain uses TRBV19 with TRBJ1-3, with 11 bases aligning to TRBD1. Looked up from germline, CDR1 is LNHDA and CDR2 is SQIVND (reference sequence). The CDR3 contains 16 residues. With V trimmed by 7 bases and J by 3 bases, 8 bases remained unmatched. The CDR3: CASTNTGTGGGNTIYF. The CDR3 nucleotides read TGTGCCAGTACCAATACCGGGACAGGGGGTGGAAACACCATATATTTT.

The rearrangement links TRBV7-2 to TRBJ2-2; 10 positions agree with TRBD2. The CDR3 is 17 amino acids. V shed 3 bases and J 5 bases; nucleotides not matched to a gene: 9. Germline CDR1 is SGHTA and CDR2 is FQGNSA. This CDR3 reads CASSFDSLAGDTGELFF. CDR3 sequence (DNA): TGTGCCAGCAGCTTCGATTCCCTAGCGGGAGATACCGGGGAGCTGTTTTTT.

A single count supports this clone. V is TRBV6-5 and J is TRBJ2-3; D not resolved. Trimming removed 6 bases from V and 4 bases from J, with 11 bases in between. The CDR3 runs to 13 residues. In germline, CDR1 is MNHEY, CDR2 SVGAGI. CDR3 nucleotide sequence: TGTGCCAGCAGCCTGGGCCTTTCAGATACGCAGTATTTT. Encoded protein: CASSLGLSDTQYF.